This entry features one TCR beta chain sequence. Assay: immunoSEQ multiplex PCR; the TCRdb copy retains only in-frame clones and omits some. Counted here are 40,000 to 55,000 clones, around 95% occurring once; the ten biggest clones make up about 0.39%. This entry is derived from a study of technical replicates of blood from a few donors. The CDR3 has 14 amino acids. V lost 4 bases and J 0 bases, leaving 9 bases between the germline ends. Germline assignment: CDR1 MGHDK and CDR2 SYGVNS. The chain carries TRBV25-1 and TRBJ1-1; D is ambiguous. The source material was T cells isolated from PBMCs. This clonotype originated in a human donor in good health. CDR3 region: CASSGRHVNTEAFF. The CDR3 coding sequence is TGTGCCAGCAGTGGGCGACACGTGAACACTGAAGCTTTCTTT.